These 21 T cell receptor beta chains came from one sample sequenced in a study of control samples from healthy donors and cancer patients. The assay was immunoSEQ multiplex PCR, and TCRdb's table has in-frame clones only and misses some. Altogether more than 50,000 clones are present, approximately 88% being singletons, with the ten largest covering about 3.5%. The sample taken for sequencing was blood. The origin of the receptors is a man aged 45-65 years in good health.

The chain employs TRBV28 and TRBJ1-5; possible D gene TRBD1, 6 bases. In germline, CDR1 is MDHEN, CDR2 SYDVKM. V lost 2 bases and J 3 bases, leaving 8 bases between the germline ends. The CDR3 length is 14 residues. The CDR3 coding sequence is TGTGCCAGCAGTTTACGACAGGTCAATCAGCCCCAGCATTTT. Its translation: CASSLRQVNQPQHF.

CDR3 coding DNA: TGTGCCAGCAGCTGGGACTTGGACGAGCAGTACTTC. Translating it yields CASSWDLDEQYF. The V call is TRBV11-2, the J call TRBJ2-7, with D possibly TRBD2 on 6 matching bases. V dropped 4 bases and J dropped 5 bases, with 9 bases sitting between them. This CDR3 contains 12 residues. The V gene's germline CDR1 is SGHAT and CDR2 FQNNGV.

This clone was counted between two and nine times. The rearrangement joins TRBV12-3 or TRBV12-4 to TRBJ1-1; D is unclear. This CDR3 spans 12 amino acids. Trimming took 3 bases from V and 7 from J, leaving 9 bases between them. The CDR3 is CASSLGPGEAFF. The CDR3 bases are TGTGCCAGCAGTTTGGGTCCGGGTGAAGCTTTCTTT.

The CDR3 reads CASSVTGVLSGEQYF. The CDR3 DNA is TGTGCCAGCAGCGTGACAGGGGTCCTCTCTGGGGAGCAGTACTTC. The V and J genes are TRBV7-9 and TRBJ2-7, with 8 bases lining up with TRBD1. The CDR3 extends over 15 amino acids. The germline gives CDR1 SEHNR, CDR2 FQNEAQ (reference sequence). V shed 5 bases and J 7 bases; nucleotides not matched to a gene: 13.

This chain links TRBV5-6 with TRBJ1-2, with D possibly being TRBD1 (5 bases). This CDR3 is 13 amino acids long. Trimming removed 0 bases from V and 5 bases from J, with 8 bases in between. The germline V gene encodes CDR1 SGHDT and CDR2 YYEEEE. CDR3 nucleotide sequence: TGTGCCAGCAGCTTGGACAGGTATTATGGCTACACCTTC. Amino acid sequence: CASSLDRYYGYTF.

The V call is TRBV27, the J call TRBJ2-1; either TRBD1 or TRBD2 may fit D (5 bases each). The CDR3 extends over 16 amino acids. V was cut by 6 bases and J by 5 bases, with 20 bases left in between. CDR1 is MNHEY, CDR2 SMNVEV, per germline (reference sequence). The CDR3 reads CASRLGVTLDHNEQFF. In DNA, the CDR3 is TGTGCCAGCAGGTTAGGGGTGACACTAGACCACAATGAGCAGTTCTTC.

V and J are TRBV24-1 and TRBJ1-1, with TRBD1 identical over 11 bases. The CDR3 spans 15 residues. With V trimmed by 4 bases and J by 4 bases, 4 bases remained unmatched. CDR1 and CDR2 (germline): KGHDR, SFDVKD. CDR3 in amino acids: CATSDSGTGGTEAFF. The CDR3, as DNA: TGTGCCACCAGTGACTCCGGGACAGGGGGCACTGAAGCTTTCTTT.

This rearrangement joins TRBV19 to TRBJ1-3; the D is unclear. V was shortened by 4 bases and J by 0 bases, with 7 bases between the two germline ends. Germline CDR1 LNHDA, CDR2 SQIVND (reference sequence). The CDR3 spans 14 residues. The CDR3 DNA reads TGTGCCAGTAGTAGGGGTTCCTCTGGAAACACCATATATTTT. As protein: CASSRGSSGNTIYF.

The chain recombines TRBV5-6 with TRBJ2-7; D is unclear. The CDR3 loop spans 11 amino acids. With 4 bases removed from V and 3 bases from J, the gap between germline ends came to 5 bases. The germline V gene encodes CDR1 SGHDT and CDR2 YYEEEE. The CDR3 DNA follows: TGTGCCAGCAGCCTGCACTACGAGCAGTACTTC. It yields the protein CASSLHYEQYF.

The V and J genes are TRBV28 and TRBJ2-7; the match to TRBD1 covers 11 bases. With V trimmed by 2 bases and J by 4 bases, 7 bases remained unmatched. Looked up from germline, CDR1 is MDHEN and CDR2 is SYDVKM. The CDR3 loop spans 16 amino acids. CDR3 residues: CASSLRGWDRGYEQYF. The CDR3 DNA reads TGTGCCAGCAGTTTAAGGGGTTGGGACAGGGGGTACGAGCAGTACTTC. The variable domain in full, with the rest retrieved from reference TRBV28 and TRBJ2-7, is DVKVTQSSRYLVKRTGEKVFLECVQDMDHENMFWYRQDPGLGLRLIYFSYDVKMKEKGDIPEGYSVSREKKERFSLILESASTNQTSMYLCASSLRGWDRGYEQYFGPGTRLTVT.

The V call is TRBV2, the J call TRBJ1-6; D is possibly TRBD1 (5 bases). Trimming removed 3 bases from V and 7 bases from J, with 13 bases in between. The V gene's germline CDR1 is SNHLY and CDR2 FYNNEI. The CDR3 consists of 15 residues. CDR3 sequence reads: CASSELEGRNSPLHF. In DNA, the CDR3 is TGTGCCAGCAGTGAGTTGGAGGGACGCAATTCACCCCTCCACTTT.

The CDR3 DNA sequence: TGTGCCAGCTCACCCGGGACAGGGCTCATGGACTATGGCTACACCTTC. Amino acids: CASSPGTGLMDYGYTF. V usage is TRBV18 and J usage is TRBJ1-2; 9 nucleotides line up with TRBD1. Per germline, CDR1 KGHSH and CDR2 LQKENI. J lost 3 bases, V lost 3 bases, and 8 bases had no gene match. This CDR3 has 16 amino acids.

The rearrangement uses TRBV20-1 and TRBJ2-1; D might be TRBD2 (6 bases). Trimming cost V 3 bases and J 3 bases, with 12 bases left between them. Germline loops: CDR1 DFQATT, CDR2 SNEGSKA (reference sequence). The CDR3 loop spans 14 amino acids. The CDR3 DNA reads TGCAGTGCTAGTGATTCGACTAGCTACAATGAGCAGTTCTTC. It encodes CSASDSTSYNEQFF.

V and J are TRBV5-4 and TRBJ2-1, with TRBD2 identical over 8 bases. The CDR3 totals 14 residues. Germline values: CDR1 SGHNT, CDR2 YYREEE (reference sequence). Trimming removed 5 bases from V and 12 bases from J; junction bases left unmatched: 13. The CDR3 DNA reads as TGTGCCAGCAGTTCGTTACGGGAGGGCCACCCGCAGTTCTTC. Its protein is CASSSLREGHPQFF.

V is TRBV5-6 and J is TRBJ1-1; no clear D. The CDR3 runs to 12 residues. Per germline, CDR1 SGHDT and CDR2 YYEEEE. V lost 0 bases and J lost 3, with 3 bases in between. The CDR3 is CASSLGYTEAFF. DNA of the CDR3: TGTGCCAGCAGCTTGGGTTACACTGAAGCTTTCTTT. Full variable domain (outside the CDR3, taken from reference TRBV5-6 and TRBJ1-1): DAGVTQSPTHLIKTRGQQVTLRCSPKSGHDTVSWYQQALGQGPQFIFQYYEEEERQRGNFPDRFSGHQFPNYSSELNVNALLLGDSALYLCASSLGYTEAFFGQGTRLTVV.

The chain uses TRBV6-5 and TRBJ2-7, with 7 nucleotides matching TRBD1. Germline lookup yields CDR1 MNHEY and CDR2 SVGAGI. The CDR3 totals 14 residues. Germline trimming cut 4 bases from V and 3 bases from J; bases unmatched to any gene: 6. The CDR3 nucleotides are TGTGCCAGCAGTTCTCCGGGACAGTTCTACGAGCAGTACTTC. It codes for CASSSPGQFYEQYF.

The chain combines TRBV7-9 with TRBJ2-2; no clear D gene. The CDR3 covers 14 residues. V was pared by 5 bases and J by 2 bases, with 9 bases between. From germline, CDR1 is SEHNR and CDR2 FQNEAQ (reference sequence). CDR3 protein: CASSLDGNTGELFF. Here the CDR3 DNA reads TGTGCCAGCAGCCTGGACGGCAACACCGGGGAGCTGTTTTTT.

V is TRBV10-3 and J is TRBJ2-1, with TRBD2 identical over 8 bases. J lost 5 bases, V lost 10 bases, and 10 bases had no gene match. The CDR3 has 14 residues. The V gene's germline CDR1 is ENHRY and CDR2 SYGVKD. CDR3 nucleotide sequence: TGTGCCACCTACCCCACTAGCGGAGACAATGAGCAGTTCTTC. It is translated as CATYPTSGDNEQFF.

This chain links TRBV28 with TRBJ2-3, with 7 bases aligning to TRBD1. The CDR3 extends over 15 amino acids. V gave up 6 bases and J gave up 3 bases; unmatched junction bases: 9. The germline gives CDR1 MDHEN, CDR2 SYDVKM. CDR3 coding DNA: TGTGCCAGCAGCACGACAGGGCGCGCGACAGATACGCAGTATTTT. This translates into CASSTTGRATDTQYF.

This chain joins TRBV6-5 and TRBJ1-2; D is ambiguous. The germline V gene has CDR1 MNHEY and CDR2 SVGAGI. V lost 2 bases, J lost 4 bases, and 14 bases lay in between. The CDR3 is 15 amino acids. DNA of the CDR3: TGTGCCAGCAGTTACGGCAAAGGTGCAAGCTATGGCTACACCTTC. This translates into CASSYGKGASYGYTF.

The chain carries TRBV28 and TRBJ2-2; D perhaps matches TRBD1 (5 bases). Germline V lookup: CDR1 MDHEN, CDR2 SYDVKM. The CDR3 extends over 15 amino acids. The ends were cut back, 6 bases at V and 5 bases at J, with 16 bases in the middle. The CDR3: CASRGTNAGTGELFF. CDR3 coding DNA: TGTGCCAGCAGGGGTACTAACGCAGGGACCGGGGAGCTGTTTTTT.